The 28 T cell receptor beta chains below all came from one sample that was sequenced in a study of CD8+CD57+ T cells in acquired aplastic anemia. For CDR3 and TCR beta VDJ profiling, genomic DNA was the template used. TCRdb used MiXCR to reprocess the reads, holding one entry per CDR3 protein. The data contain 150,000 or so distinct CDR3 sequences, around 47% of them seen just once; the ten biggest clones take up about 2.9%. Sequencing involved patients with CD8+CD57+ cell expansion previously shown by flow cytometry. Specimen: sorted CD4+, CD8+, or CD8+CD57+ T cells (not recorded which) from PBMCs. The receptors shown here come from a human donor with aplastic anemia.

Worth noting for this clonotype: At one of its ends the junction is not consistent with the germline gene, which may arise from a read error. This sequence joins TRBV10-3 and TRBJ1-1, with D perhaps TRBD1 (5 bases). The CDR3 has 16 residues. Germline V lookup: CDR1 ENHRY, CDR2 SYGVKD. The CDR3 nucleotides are TGTGCCAGCAGTTACTCGACGGGGGGGTATGGCACTGAAGCTTTCTTT. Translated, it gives CASSYSTGGYGTEAFF.

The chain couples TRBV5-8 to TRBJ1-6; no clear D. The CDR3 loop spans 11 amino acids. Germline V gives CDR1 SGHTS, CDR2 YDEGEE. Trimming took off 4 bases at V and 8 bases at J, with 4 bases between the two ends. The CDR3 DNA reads TGTGCCAGCAGCCGAGATTCACCCCTCCACTTT. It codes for CASSRDSPLHF.

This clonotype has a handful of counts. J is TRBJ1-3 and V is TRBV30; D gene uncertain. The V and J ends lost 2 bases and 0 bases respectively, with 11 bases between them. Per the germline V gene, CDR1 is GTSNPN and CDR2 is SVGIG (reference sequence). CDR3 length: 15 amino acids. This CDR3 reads CAWSKDSSSGNTIYF. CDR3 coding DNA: TGTGCCTGGAGTAAAGACTCGAGCTCTGGAAACACCATATATTTT.

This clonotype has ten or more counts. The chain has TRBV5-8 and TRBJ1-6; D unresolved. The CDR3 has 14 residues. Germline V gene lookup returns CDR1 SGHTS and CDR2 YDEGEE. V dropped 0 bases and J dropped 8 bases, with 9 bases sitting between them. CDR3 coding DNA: TGTGCCAGCAGCTTGGGACAACGGGATTCACCCCTCCACTTT. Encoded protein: CASSLGQRDSPLHF.

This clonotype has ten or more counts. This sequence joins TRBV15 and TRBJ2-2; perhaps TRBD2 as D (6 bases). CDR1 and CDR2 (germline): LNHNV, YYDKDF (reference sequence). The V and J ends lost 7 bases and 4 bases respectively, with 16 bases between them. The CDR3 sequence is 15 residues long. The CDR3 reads CATKPRGTLTGELFF. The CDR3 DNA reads TGTGCCACCAAACCCCGGGGGACCCTCACCGGGGAGCTGTTTTTT.

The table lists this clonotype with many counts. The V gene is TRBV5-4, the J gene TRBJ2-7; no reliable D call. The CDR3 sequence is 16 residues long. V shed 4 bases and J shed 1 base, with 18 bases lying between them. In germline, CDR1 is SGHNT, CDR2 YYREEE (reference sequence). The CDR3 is CASSLIRGSPSYEQYF. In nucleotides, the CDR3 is TGTGCCAGCAGCCTCATCCGCGGTTCTCCGTCCTACGAGCAGTACTTC.

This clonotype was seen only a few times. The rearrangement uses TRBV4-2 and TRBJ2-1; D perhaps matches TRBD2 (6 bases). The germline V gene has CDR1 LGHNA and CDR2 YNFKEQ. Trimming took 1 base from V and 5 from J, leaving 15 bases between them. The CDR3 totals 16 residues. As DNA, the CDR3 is TGTGCCAGCAGCCAAGGTCCCGGGTGGGGGGACAATGAGCAGTTCTTC. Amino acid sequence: CASSQGPGWGDNEQFF.

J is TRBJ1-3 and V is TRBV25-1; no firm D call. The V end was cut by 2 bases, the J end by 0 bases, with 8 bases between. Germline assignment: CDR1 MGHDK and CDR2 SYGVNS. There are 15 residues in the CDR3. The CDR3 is CASSELLSSGNTIYF. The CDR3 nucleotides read TGTGCCAGCAGTGAACTACTGAGCTCTGGAAACACCATATATTTT.

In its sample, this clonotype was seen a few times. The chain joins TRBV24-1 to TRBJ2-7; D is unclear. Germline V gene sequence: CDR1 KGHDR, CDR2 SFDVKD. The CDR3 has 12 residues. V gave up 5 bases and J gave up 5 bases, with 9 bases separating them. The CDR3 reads CATSAGIHEQYF. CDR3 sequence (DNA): TGTGCCACCAGTGCAGGAATCCACGAGCAGTACTTC.

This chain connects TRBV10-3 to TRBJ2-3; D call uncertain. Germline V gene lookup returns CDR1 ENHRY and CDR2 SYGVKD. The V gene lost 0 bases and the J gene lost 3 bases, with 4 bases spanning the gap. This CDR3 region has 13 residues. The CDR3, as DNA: TGTGCCATCAGTGAGTCGCCGACAGATACGCAGTATTTT. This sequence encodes CAISESPTDTQYF.

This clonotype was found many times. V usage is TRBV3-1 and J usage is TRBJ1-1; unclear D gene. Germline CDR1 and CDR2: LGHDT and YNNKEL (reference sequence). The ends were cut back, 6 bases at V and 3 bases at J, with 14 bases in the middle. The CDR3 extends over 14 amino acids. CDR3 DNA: TGTGCCAGCAGTCTCCAGACCTCTGACACTGAAGCTTTCTTT. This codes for CASSLQTSDTEAFF.

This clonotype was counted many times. CDR3 region: CASSRDWSYEQYF. In DNA, the CDR3 is TGTGCCAGCTCTCGGGACTGGTCCTACGAGCAGTACTTC. The chain carries TRBV25-1 and TRBJ2-7; D might be TRBD2 (6 bases). V was pared by 8 bases and J by 1 base, with 12 bases between. CDR3 length: 13 residues. Germline V gene lookup returns CDR1 MGHDK and CDR2 SYGVNS.

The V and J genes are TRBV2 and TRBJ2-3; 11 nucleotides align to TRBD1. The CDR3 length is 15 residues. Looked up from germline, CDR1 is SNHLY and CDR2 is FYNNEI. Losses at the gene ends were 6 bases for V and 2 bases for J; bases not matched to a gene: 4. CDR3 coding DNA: TGTGCCAGCAGGGGACAGGGGGTAATCACAGATACGCAGTATTTT. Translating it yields CASRGQGVITDTQYF.

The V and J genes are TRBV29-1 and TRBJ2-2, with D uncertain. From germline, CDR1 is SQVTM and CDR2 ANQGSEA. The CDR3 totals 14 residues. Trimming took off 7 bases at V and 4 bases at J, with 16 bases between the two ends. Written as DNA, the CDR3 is TGCAGCGCCGGACGTTCGGGTAGCACCGGGGAGCTGTTTTTT. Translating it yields CSAGRSGSTGELFF.

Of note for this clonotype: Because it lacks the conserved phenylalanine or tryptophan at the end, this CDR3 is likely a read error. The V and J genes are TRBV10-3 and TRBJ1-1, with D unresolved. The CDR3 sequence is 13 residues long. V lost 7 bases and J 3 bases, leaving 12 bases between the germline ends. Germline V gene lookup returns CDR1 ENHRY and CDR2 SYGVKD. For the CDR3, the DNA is TGTGCCATCAAATTCTCTGGGTACACTGAAGCTTTCTCT. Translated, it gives CAIKFSGYTEAFS.

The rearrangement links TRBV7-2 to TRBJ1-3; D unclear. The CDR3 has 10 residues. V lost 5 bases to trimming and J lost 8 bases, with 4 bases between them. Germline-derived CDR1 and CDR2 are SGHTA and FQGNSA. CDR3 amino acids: CASSGHTIYF. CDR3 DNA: TGTGCCAGCAGCGGACACACCATATATTTT. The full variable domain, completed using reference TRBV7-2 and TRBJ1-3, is GAGVSQSPSNKVTEKGKDVELRCDPISGHTALYWYRQSLGQGLEFLIYFQGNSAPDKSGLPSDRFSAERTGGSVSTLTIQRTQQEDSAVYLCASSGHTIYFGEGSWLTVV.

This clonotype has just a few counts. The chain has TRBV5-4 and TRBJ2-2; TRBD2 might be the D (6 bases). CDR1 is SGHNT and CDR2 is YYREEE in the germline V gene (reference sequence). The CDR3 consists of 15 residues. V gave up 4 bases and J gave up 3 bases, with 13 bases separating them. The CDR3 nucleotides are TGTGCCAGCAGCCTTCGGAGGGCCCACACCGGGGAGCTGTTTTTT. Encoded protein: CASSLRRAHTGELFF.

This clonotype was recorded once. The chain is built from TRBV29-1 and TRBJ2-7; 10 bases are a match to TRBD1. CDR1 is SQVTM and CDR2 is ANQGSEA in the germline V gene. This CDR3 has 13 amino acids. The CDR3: CSATDRGIYGQYV. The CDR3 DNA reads TGCAGCGCCACGGACAGGGGGATATACGGGCAGTACGTC.

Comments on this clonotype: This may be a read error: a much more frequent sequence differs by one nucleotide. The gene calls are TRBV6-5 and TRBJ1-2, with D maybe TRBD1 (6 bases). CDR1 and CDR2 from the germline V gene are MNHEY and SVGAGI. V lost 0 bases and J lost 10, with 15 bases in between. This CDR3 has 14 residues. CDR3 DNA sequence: TGTGCCAGCAGTTACTCGACGGGGGCCGCGAACTACACCTTC. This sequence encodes CASSYSTGAANYTF.

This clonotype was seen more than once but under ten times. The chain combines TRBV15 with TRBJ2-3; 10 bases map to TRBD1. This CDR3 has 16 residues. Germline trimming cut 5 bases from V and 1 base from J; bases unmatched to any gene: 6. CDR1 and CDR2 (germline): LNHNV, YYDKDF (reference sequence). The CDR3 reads CATSGRQGAGTDTQYF. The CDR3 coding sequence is TGTGCCACCAGCGGCCGACAGGGGGCTGGCACAGATACGCAGTATTTT.

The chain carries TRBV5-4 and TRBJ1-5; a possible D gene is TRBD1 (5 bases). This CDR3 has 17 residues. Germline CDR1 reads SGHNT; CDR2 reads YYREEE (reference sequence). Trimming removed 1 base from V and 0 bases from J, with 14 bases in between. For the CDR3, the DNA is TGTGCCAGCAGCTTGTTAGGTGGGACGGATAGCAATCAGCCCCAGCATTTT. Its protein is CASSLLGGTDSNQPQHF.

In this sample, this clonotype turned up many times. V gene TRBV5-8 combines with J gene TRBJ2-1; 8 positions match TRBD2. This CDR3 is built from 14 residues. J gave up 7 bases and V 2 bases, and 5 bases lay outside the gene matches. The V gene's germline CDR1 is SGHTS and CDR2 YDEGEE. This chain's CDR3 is CASSFGGRSNEQFF. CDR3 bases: TGTGCCAGCAGCTTTGGCGGGAGGTCGAATGAGCAGTTCTTC.

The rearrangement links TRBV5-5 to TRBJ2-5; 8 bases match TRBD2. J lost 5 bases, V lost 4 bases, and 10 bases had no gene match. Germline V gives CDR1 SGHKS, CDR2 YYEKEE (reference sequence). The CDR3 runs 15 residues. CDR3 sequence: CASSARTSRRETQYF. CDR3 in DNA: TGTGCCAGCAGCGCCCGGACTAGCCGGAGGGAGACCCAGTACTTC.

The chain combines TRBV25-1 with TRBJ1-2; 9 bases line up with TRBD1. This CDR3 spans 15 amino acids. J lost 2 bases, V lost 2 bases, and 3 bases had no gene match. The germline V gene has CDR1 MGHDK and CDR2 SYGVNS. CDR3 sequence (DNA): TGTGCCAGCAGTGAACACAGGGGGCGCAACTATGGCTACACCTTC. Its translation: CASSEHRGRNYGYTF.

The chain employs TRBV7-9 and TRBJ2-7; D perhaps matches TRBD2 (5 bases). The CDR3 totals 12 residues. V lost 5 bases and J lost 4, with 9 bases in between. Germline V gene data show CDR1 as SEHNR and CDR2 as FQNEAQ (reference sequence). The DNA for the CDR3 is TGTGCCAGCAGCGAGGGCCCATACGAGCAGTACTTC. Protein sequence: CASSEGPYEQYF.

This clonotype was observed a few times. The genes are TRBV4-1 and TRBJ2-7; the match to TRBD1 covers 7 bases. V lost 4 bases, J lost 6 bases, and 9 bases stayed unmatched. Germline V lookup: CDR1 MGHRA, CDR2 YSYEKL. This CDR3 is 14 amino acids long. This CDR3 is CASSLRQGFGEQYF. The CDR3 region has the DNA TGCGCCAGCAGCCTACGACAGGGCTTCGGCGAGCAGTACTTC.

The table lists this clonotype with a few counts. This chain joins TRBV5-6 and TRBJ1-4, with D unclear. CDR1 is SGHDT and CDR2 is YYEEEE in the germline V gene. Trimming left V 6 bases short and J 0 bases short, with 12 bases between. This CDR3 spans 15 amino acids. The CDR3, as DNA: TGTGCCAGCACCATATTCACTGCAACTAATGAAAAACTGTTTTTT. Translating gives CASTIFTATNEKLFF.

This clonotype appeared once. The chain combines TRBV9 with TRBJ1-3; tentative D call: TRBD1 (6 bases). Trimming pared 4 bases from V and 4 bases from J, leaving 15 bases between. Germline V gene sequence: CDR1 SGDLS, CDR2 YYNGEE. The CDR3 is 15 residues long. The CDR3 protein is CASSRRTARGNTIYF. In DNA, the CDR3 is TGTGCCAGCAGCCGGAGGACAGCACGAGGAAACACCATATATTTT.